The 18 T cell receptor beta chains reported below all come from one sample, sequenced in a study of T cell repertoires in cytomegalovirus infection. Using its own MiXCR run on the reads, TCRdb lists one record per CDR3 protein. The repertoire holds some 400,000 distinct CDR3 sequences, with roughly a third as singletons. The sample taken for sequencing was PBMCs. These receptors were obtained from a human donor in good health (CMV status not recorded). Some clones in this sample may be carry-over from other donors' samples.

The chain is built from TRBV5-1 and TRBJ1-1, with D possibly being TRBD1 (6 bases). V was pared by 0 bases and J by 3 bases, with 9 bases between. This CDR3 comprises 14 residues. Per the germline V gene, CDR1 is SGHRS and CDR2 is YFSETQ. This CDR3 is CASSLAGGYTEAFF. DNA of the CDR3: TGCGCCAGCAGCTTGGCCGGGGGCTACACTGAAGCTTTCTTT.

This clonotype came up a few times. The gene calls are TRBV7-9 and TRBJ2-7, with D possibly being TRBD2 (6 bases). The V end lost 7 bases, the J end lost 0 bases, and 13 bases lay between the germline ends. The CDR3 is made up of 14 amino acids. The germline gives CDR1 SEHNR, CDR2 FQNEAQ (reference sequence). The CDR3 sequence is CASTTAGFSYEQYF. DNA of the CDR3: TGTGCCAGCACGACCGCGGGGTTCTCCTACGAGCAGTACTTC.

The table lists this clonotype with a few counts. This chain uses TRBV29-1 with TRBJ1-2; no definite D call. The CDR3 length is 16 residues. Trimming removed 3 bases from V and 4 bases from J, with 21 bases in between. CDR1 is SQVTM, CDR2 ANQGSEA, per germline. CDR3 sequence reads: CSVESPRPGILYGYTF. The CDR3 DNA reads TGCAGCGTTGAGTCTCCGAGACCGGGGATTCTCTATGGCTACACCTTC.

The V and J genes are TRBV4-2 and TRBJ1-4; no firm D call. The V gene lost 4 bases and the J gene lost 7 bases, with 16 bases spanning the gap. The germline CDR1 and CDR2 sequences are LGHNA and YNFKEQ. This CDR3 has 15 residues. The CDR3 nucleotides are TGTGCCAGCAGCCGGGAGGGCATGGCGGGTGAAAAACTGTTTTTT. Protein: CASSREGMAGEKLFF.

The sample holds a few counts of this clonotype. The chain recombines TRBV4-3 with TRBJ2-1; a possible D gene is TRBD1 (5 bases). This CDR3 has 14 residues. Trimming pared 6 bases from V and 4 bases from J, leaving 13 bases between. From germline, CDR1 is LGHNA and CDR2 YSLEER. The CDR3 DNA is TGCGCCAGCAGTCTAGACAGAGGATACAATGAGCAGTTCTTC. It encodes CASSLDRGYNEQFF.

The chain uses TRBV20-1 and TRBJ2-7, with D possibly being TRBD1 (6 bases). CDR1 and CDR2 (germline): DFQATT, SNEGSKA (reference sequence). Trimming took off 3 bases at V and 0 bases at J, with 9 bases between the two ends. This CDR3 has 13 residues. The CDR3 DNA reads TGCAGTGCTAGCTACAGGGCCTCCTACGAGCAGTACTTC. It specifies CSASYRASYEQYF.

In this sample, this clonotype turned up a few times. The chain recombines TRBV4-1 with TRBJ1-1; D might be TRBD1 (6 bases). V was shortened by 1 base and J by 3 bases, with 12 bases between the two germline ends. The CDR3 sequence is 15 residues long. Germline CDR1 and CDR2: MGHRA and YSYEKL. The CDR3 spells CASSQGWGADTEAFF. The CDR3 bases are TGCGCCAGCAGCCAAGGGTGGGGGGCGGACACTGAAGCTTTCTTT.

This clonotype was detected a few times. The chain couples TRBV12-3 or TRBV12-4 to TRBJ2-3, with TRBD1 matching over 8 bases. This CDR3 comprises 15 residues. V shed 7 bases and J 0 bases; nucleotides not matched to a gene: 6. For the CDR3, the DNA is TGTGCCAGCACCTTGACAGGGGCGAGCACAGATACGCAGTATTTT. Translated: CASTLTGASTDTQYF.

The gene calls are TRBV10-1 and TRBJ2-3; no clear D. Germline V CDR1 and CDR2: WNHNN, SYGVQD (reference sequence). This CDR3 is built from 14 residues. V lost 2 bases to trimming and J lost 4 bases, with 10 bases between them. The CDR3 bases are TGCGCCAGCAGTGAGCGGCTCGTTCCAGATACGCAGTATTTT. Residues: CASSERLVPDTQYF.

The chain is built from TRBV29-1 and TRBJ2-1, with 7 bases fitting TRBD1. CDR1 SQVTM and CDR2 ANQGSEA come from the germline V gene. V lost 6 bases, J lost 2 bases, and 10 bases stayed unmatched. The CDR3 contains 15 residues. CDR3 sequence: CSVEPGTATYNEQFF. CDR3 bases: TGCAGCGTGGAACCCGGGACAGCGACCTACAATGAGCAGTTCTTC.

The rearrangement links TRBV10-3 to TRBJ2-3, with 13 positions matching TRBD2. The CDR3 is made up of 17 amino acids. V lost 4 bases, J lost 2 bases, and 6 bases stayed unmatched. In germline, CDR1 is ENHRY, CDR2 SYGVKD. The CDR3 here is CAISARTSGGPTDTQYF. The CDR3 DNA sequence: TGTGCCATCAGTGCACGGACTAGCGGGGGACCCACAGATACGCAGTATTTT.

This clonotype was seen a few times. The chain combines TRBV6-2 or TRBV6-3 with TRBJ2-7; 10 bases align to TRBD1. Germline CDR1 and CDR2: MNHEY and SVGEGT. V lost 4 bases to trimming and J lost 6 bases; unmatched junction nucleotides: 12. CDR3 length: 16 amino acids. CDR3 sequence: CASSFGRRTGGGEQYF. The DNA for the CDR3 is TGTGCCAGCAGTTTCGGTAGACGGACAGGGGGTGGCGAGCAGTACTTC.

As regards this clonotype: At one end, the junction sequence differs from germline, possibly due to a read error. The chain carries TRBV9 and TRBJ1-1; tentative D call: TRBD1 (5 bases). This CDR3 is built from 14 residues. The germline CDR1 and CDR2 sequences are SGDLS and YYNGEE. The CDR3 is CSSSLLGDNTEAFF. The DNA of the CDR3 is TGTTCCAGCAGCTTGCTGGGGGATAACACTGAAGCTTTCTTT.

Many counts were recorded for this clonotype. The chain has TRBV7-2 and TRBJ2-2; the D is unclear. CDR3 length: 15 amino acids. Trimming cost V 2 bases and J 3 bases, with 10 bases left between them. CDR1 and CDR2 (germline): SGHTA, FQGNSA. For the CDR3, the DNA is TGTGCCAGCAGCTTATATGGAAGGTACACCGGGGAGCTGTTTTTT. It translates to CASSLYGRYTGELFF.

V usage is TRBV6-2 or TRBV6-3 and J usage is TRBJ1-5; the D is unclear. This CDR3 is built from 15 residues. The V and J ends lost 5 bases and 4 bases respectively, with 15 bases between them. Germline CDR1 is MNHEY and CDR2 is SVGEGT. CDR3 loop: CASSIAGPGNQPQHF. Written as DNA, the CDR3 is TGTGCCAGCAGTATCGCCGGCCCGGGGAATCAGCCCCAGCATTTT.

With regard to this clonotype: With a much larger clone just one base away, this may be a read error. This chain connects TRBV7-8 to TRBJ2-2, with D unresolved. The CDR3 totals 15 residues. V was trimmed by 2 bases and J by 5 bases, leaving 12 bases between them. Germline CDR1 SGHVS, CDR2 FQNEAQ. The CDR3 DNA reads as TGTGCCAGCAGCTTATTACACGGCAATACCGGGGAGCTGTTTTTT. It is translated as CASSLLHGNTGELFF.

This clonotype was counted at least ten times. The chain links TRBV7-8 to TRBJ1-6, with 12 bases that match TRBD1. The CDR3 is 16 residues long. Unmatched junction bases numbered 6, after V lost 5 bases and J lost 7 bases. Germline V gives CDR1 SGHVS, CDR2 FQNEAQ. The CDR3 loop reads CASSPGTGGFNSPLHF. CDR3 in DNA: TGTGCCAGCAGCCCGGGGACAGGGGGCTTCAATTCACCCCTCCACTTT. The complete variable domain, with remaining parts taken from reference TRBV7-8 and TRBJ1-6, reads GAGVSQSPRYKVAKRGQDVALRCDPISGHVSLFWYQQALGQGPEFLTYFQNEAQLDKSGLPSDRFFAERPEGSVSTLKIQRTQQEDSAVYLCASSPGTGGFNSPLHFGNGTRLTVT.

On this clonotype: Being one base from a much bigger clone, this may be a read error. This chain joins TRBV7-9 and TRBJ1-2, with no clear D. Germline CDR1 and CDR2: SEHNR and FQNEAQ (reference sequence). The CDR3 spans 14 residues. The CDR3 nucleotides are TGTGCCAGCAGCTTACCCAGTGAACCCTATGGCTACAACTTC. Protein: CASSLPSEPYGYNF.